Given below is one T cell receptor beta chain in context. Antigen: not known. TCRdb's copy holds only in-frame clones and misses some; the assay was immunoSEQ multiplex PCR. The sample has fewer than 2,000 clones; approximately 70% are singletons. This specimen comes from a study of tissue T cells after allogeneic stem cell transplantation. Trimming pared 0 bases from V and 6 bases from J, leaving 9 bases between. This CDR3 comprises 13 residues. Per the germline V gene, CDR1 is SEHNR and CDR2 is FQNEAQ (reference sequence). Study-level points and caveats: The study did not identify alloreactive or antigen-specific tissue TCRs, and some clones might be persisting host cells. Blood and spleen captured only part of the tissue TCR repertoire.

The sample consisted of esophagus tissue, taken at autopsy. The rearrangement joins TRBV7-9 to TRBJ2-7; no clear D gene. The sequence was collected from a woman between 18 and 55 years old with breast cancer. The DNA of the CDR3 is TGTGCCAGCAGCTTAGCTTCCGTCCGCGAGCAGTACTTC. It specifies CASSLASVREQYF.